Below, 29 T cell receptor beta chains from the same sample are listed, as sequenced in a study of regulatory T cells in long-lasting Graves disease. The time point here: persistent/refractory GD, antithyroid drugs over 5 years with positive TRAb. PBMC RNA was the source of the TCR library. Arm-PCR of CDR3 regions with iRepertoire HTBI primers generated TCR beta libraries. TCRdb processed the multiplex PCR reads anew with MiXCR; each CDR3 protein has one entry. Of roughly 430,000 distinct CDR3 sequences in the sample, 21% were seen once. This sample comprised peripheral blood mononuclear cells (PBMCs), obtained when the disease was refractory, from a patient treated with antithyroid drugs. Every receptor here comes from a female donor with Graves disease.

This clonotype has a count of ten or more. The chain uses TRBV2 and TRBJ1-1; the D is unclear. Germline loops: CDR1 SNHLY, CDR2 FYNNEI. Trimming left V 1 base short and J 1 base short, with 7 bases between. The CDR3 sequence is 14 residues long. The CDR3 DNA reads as TGTGCCAGCAGTGAAGGGGCTTGGAACACTGAAGCTTTCTTT. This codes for CASSEGAWNTEAFF.

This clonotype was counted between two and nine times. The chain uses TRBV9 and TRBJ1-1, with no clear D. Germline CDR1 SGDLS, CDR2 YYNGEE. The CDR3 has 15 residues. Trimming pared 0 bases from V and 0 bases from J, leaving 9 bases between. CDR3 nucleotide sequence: TGTGCCAGCAGCGTAGGTGCCAGGTTGAACACTGAAGCTTTCTTT. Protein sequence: CASSVGARLNTEAFF.

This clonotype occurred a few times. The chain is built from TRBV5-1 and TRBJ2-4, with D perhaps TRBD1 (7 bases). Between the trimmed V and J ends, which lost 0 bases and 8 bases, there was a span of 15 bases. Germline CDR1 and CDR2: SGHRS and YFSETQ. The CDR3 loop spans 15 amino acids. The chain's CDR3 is CASSLAVTGEDIQYF. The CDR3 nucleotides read TGCGCCAGCAGCTTGGCCGTTACAGGGGAGGACATTCAGTACTTC.

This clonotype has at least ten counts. The CDR3 here is CASSQGRNGYTF. The CDR3 DNA sequence: TGTGCCAGCAGCCAGGGACGAAATGGCTACACCTTC. The chain employs TRBV6-1 and TRBJ1-2; a possible D gene is TRBD1 (5 bases). The CDR3 contains 12 residues. The V gene's germline CDR1 is MNHNS and CDR2 SASEGT. Trimming removed 6 bases at V and 6 bases at J, with 11 bases between.

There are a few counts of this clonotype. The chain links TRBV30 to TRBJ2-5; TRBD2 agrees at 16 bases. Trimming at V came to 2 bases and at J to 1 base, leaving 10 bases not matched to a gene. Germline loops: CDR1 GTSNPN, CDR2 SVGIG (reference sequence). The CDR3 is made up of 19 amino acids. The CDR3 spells CAWSHGTSGRGPLQETQYF. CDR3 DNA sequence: TGTGCCTGGAGTCACGGGACTAGCGGGAGGGGGCCGCTCCAAGAGACCCAGTACTTC. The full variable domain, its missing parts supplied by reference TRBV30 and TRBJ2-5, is SQTIHQWPATLVQPVGSPLSLECTVEGTSNPNLYWYRQAAGRGLQLLFYSVGIGQISSEVPQNLSASRPQDRQFILSSKKLLLSDSGFYLCAWSHGTSGRGPLQETQYFGPGTRLLVL.

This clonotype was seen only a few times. CDR3 region: CASSKAGTDTQYF. The CDR3 DNA follows: TGTGCCAGCAGCAAAGCAGGCACAGATACGCAGTATTTT. This chain connects TRBV12-3 or TRBV12-4 to TRBJ2-3; D is ambiguous. V was trimmed by 6 bases and J by 1 base, leaving 8 bases between them. The CDR3 spans 13 residues.

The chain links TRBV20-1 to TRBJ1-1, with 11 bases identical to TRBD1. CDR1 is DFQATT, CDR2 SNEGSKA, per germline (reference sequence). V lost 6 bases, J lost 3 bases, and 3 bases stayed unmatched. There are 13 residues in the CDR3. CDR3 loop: CSAGDRGDTEAFF. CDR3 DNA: TGCAGTGCGGGGGACAGGGGGGACACTGAAGCTTTCTTT.

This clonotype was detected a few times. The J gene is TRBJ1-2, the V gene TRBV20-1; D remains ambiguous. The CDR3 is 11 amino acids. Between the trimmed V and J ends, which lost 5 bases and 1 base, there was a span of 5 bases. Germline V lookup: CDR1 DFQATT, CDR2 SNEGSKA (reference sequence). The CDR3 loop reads CSAYDNYGYTF. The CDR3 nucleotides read TGCAGTGCTTACGATAACTATGGCTACACCTTC.

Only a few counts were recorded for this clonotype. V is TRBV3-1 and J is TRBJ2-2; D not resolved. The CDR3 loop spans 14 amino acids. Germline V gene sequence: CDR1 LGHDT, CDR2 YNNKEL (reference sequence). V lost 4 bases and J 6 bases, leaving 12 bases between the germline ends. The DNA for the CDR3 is TGTGCCAGCAGCCCCGCTGACGGCTCCGGGGAGCTGTTTTTT. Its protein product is CASSPADGSGELFF.

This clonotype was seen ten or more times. In nucleotides, the CDR3 is TGTGCCAGCTTACACAAGAACACTGAAGCTTTCTTT. The encoded protein is CASLHKNTEAFF. This chain uses TRBV2 with TRBJ1-1, with D unclear. CDR1 is SNHLY, CDR2 FYNNEI, per germline. This CDR3 region has 12 residues. Trimming removed 8 bases from V and 1 base from J, with 8 bases in between.

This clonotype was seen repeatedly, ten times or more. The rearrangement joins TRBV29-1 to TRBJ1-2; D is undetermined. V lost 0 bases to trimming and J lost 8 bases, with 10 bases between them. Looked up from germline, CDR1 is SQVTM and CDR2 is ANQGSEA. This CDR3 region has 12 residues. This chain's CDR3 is CSVEDKGEGYTF. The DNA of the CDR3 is TGCAGCGTTGAAGATAAGGGAGAGGGCTACACCTTC.

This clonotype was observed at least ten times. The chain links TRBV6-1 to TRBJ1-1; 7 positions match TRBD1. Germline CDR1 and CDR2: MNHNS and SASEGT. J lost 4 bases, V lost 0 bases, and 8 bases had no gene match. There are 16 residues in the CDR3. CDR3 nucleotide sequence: TGTGCCAGCAGTGAAGCCCTGACAGGGAGGATCACTGAAGCTTTCTTT. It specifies CASSEALTGRITEAFF.

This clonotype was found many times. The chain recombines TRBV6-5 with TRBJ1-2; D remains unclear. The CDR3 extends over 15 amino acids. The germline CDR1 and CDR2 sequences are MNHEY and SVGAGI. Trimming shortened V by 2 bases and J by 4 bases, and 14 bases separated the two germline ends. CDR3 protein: CASSYIAEPTYGYTF. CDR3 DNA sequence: TGTGCCAGCAGTTACATCGCGGAGCCGACCTATGGCTACACCTTC.

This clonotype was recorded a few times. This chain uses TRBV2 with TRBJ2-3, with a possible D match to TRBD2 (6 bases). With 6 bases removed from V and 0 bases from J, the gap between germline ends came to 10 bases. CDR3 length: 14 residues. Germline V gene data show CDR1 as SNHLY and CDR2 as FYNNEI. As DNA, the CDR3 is TGTGCCAGCAGCCCGGGAGCTAGCACAGATACGCAGTATTTT. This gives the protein CASSPGASTDTQYF.

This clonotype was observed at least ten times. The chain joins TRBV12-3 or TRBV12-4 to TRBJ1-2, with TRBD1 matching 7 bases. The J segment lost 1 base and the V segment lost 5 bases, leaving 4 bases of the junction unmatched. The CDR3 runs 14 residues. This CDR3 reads CASSPDRVNYGYTF. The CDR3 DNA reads TGTGCCAGCAGTCCCGACAGGGTTAACTATGGCTACACCTTC.

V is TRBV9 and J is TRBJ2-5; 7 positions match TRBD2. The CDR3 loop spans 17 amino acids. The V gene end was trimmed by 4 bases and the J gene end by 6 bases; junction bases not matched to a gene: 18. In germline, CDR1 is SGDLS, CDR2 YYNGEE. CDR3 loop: CASSLGRGREEWKTQYF. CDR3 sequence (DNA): TGTGCCAGCAGCTTAGGGCGAGGGAGGGAGGAGTGGAAGACCCAGTACTTC.

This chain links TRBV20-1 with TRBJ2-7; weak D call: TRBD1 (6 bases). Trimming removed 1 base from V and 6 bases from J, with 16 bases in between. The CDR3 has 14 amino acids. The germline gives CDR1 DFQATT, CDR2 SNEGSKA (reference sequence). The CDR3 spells CSARGEAKGGEQYF. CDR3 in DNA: TGCAGTGCTAGAGGAGAGGCAAAAGGGGGCGAGCAGTACTTC.

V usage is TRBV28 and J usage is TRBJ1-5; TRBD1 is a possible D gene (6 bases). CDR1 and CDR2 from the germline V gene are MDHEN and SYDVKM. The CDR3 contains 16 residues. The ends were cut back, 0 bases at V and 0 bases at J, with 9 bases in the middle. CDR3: CASSLWGGLSNQPQHF. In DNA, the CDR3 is TGTGCCAGCAGTTTATGGGGGGGGCTTAGCAATCAGCCCCAGCATTTT.

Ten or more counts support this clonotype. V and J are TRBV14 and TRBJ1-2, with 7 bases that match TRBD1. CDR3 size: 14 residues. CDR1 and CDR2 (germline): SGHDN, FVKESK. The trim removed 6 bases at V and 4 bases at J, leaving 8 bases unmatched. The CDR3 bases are TGTGCCAGCAGTGCTCTGACAGGGTCCTATGGCTACACCTTC. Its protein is CASSALTGSYGYTF.

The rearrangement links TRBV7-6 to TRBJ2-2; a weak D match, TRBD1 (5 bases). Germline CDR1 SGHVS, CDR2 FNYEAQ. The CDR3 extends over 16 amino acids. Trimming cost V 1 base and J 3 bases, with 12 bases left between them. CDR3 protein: CASSLGSGQHTGELFF. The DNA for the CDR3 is TGTGCCAGCAGCTTAGGGTCAGGGCAACACACCGGGGAGCTGTTTTTT.

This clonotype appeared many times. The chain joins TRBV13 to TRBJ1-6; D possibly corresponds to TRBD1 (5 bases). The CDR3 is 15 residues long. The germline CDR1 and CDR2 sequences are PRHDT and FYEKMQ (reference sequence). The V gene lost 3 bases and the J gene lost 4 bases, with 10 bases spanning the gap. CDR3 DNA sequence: TGTGCCAGCAGCTTCCGGGACGGTTATAATTCACCCCTCCACTTT. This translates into CASSFRDGYNSPLHF.

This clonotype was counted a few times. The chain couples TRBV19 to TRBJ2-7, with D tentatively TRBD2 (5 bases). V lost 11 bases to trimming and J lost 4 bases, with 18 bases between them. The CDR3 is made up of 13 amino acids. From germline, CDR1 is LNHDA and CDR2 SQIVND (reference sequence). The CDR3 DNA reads TGTGCCTCAAAGTCGCGGGCTGGATACGAGCAGTACTTC. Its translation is CASKSRAGYEQYF.

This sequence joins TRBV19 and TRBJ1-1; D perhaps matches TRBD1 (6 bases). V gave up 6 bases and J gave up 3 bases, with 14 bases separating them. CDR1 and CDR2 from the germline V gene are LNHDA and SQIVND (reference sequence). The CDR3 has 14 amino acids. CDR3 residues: CASRSTGDYTEAFF. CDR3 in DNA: TGTGCCAGTAGGTCGACAGGAGATTACACTGAAGCTTTCTTT.

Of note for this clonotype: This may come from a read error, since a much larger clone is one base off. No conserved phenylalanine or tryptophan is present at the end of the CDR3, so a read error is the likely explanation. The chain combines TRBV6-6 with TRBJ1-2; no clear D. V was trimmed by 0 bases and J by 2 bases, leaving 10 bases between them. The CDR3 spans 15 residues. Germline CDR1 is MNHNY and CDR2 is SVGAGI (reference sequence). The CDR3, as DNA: TGTGCCAGCAGTTACTCGCAGGACTCGAACTATGGCTACACCTCC. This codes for CASSYSQDSNYGYTS.

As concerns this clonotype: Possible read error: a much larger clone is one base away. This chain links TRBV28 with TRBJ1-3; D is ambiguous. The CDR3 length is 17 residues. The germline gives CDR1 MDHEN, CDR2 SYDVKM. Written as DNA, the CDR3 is TGTGCCAGCAGTCCACTCTCCCGGGCTGTCTGGGGAAACATCATATATTTT. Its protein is CASSPLSRAVWGNIIYF.

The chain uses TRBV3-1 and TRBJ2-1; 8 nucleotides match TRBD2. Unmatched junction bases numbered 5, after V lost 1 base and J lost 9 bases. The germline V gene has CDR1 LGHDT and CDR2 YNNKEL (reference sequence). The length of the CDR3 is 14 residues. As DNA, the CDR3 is TGTGCCAGCAGCCAAGCGGGAGGGCCGCGTGAGCAGTTCTTC. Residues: CASSQAGGPREQFF.

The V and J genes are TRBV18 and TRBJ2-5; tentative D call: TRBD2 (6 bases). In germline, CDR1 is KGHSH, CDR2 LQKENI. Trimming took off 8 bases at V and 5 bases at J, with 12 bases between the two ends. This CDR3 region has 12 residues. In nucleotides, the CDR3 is TGTGCCAGCACCCCGGCGGGGGAGACCCAGTACTTC. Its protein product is CASTPAGETQYF.

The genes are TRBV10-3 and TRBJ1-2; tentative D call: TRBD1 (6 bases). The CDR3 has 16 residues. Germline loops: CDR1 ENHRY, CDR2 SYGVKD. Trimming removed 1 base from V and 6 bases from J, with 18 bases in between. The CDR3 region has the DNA TGTGCCATCAGTGAGTGGGTCACTGTGGCAGGGGATGGCTACACCTTC. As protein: CAISEWVTVAGDGYTF.

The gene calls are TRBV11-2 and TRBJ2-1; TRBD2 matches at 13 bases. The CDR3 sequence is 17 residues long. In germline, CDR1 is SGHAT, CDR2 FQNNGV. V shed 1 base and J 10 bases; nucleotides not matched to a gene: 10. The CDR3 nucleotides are TGTGCCAGCAGCTTAGGTCTTCCGGGACTAGCGGGAATGGAGCAGTTCTTC. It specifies CASSLGLPGLAGMEQFF.